This is a list of T cell receptor beta chains from one sample in a study of blood T cells in healthy people across ages. One entry per CDR3 protein, called by TCRdb with MiXCR from the 5' RACE reads. The profile covers about 780,000 distinct CDR3 sequences, with about 42% appearing a single time and around 18% taken by the ten largest. The sequenced sample consisted of blood. The source of these receptors is an elderly man in good health. CDR3s include the opening cysteine and the closing phenylalanine or tryptophan. Fields, in order: J gene, V gene, clone size, D gene, CDR3 DNA, CDR3 protein. D genes are given only for firm matches. Clone sizes are given selectively: once, few, many, or a class where the clone is expanded.

J: TRBJ2-1
V: TRBV10-3
size: .
D: .
DNA: TGTGCCATCAGTGAGTCGGGGCAGGGGATTCCTAGCGGAAGGTACAATGAGCAGTTCTTC
CDR3: CAISESGQGIPSGRYNEQFF

J: TRBJ2-7
V: TRBV20-1
size: few
D: .
DNA: TGCAGTGCTGGGGGGAGTCGGGGGCTCTACGAGCAGTACTTC
CDR3: CSAGGSRGLYEQYF

J: TRBJ2-1
V: TRBV6-6
size: .
D: TRBD2
DNA: TGTGCCAGCAGTTACGGCGCGGGAGCGACCTACAATGAGCAGTTCTTC
CDR3: CASSYGAGATYNEQFF

J: TRBJ1-1
V: TRBV20-1
size: .
D: .
DNA: TGCAGTGCTCTTGGCGGCGGAGTAATAGCTTTCTTT
CDR3: CSALGGGVIAFF

J: TRBJ2-1
V: TRBV21-1
size: .
D: .
DNA: TGTGCCAGCAGCAAAGCGCAGCGGGGGGGCCTCTACAATGAGCAGTTCTTC
CDR3: CASSKAQRGGLYNEQFF

J: TRBJ2-7
V: TRBV7-3
size: .
D: TRBD2
DNA: TGTGCCAGCAGCCACGAAGGGGCTAGCGGGACCCACGAGCAGTACTTC
CDR3: CASSHEGASGTHEQYF

J: TRBJ2-7
V: TRBV9
size: few
D: .
DNA: TGTGCCAGCAGCGTAGAAGTGGGCGAGCAGTACTTC
CDR3: CASSVEVGEQYF

J: TRBJ1-1
V: TRBV2
size: once
D: .
DNA: TGTGCCAGCAGTGGAAAAGGGTTCACTGAAGCTTTCTTT
CDR3: CASSGKGFTEAFF

J: TRBJ2-3
V: TRBV7-2
size: many
D: .
DNA: TGTGCCAGCAGCCGGGACGGCACAGATACGCAGTATTTT
CDR3: CASSRDGTDTQYF

J: TRBJ2-2
V: TRBV20-1
size: .
D: TRBD1
DNA: TGCAGTGCAGCGACAGGGAGGAACACCGGGGAGCTGTTTTTT
CDR3: CSAATGRNTGELFF

J: TRBJ2-1
V: TRBV6-6
size: .
D: .
DNA: TGTGCCAGCAGCCAATTACGAGCTGAGTTCTTC
CDR3: CASSQLRAEFF

J: TRBJ1-2
V: TRBV2
size: .
D: TRBD1
DNA: TGTGCCAGCGGACAGGATGGATTGGGGGGCTACACCTTC
CDR3: CASGQDGLGGYTF

J: TRBJ2-3
V: TRBV20-1
size: .
D: TRBD2
DNA: TGCAGTGCTAGAGATGCGGGAGGGCCGCATACGCAGTATTTT
CDR3: CSARDAGGPHTQYF

J: TRBJ1-2
V: TRBV5-1
size: once
D: .
DNA: TGCGCCAGCAGCAACACGGGAGACTATGGCTACACCTTC
CDR3: CASSNTGDYGYTF

J: TRBJ1-5
V: TRBV20-1
size: few
D: .
DNA: TGCAGTGCTAGAGGCCCCATTGAGGCTCAGCCCCAGCATTTT
CDR3: CSARGPIEAQPQHF

J: TRBJ1-2
V: TRBV12-3/TRBV12-4
size: few
D: TRBD1
DNA: TGTGCCAGCAGTTTTAAGGGGGCGAACTATGGCTACACCTTC
CDR3: CASSFKGANYGYTF

J: TRBJ1-2
V: TRBV10-3
size: .
D: .
DNA: TGTGCCATCAGGGGGACCGGGAACGGCTATGGCTACACCTTC
CDR3: CAIRGTGNGYGYTF

J: TRBJ2-2
V: TRBV20-1
size: .
D: .
DNA: TGCAGTGCTAGATCCCCACTCCCCCACAACACCGGGGAGCTGTTTTTT
CDR3: CSARSPLPHNTGELFF

J: TRBJ1-1
V: TRBV20-1
size: .
D: .
DNA: TGCAGTGCTCTAATCCCGGGGTCCAACACTGAAGCTTTCTTT
CDR3: CSALIPGSNTEAFF

J: TRBJ2-7
V: TRBV28
size: .
D: TRBD1
DNA: TGTGCCAGCAGTTTCCCAGGGGGCTCTTACGAGCAGTACTTC
CDR3: CASSFPGGSYEQYF

J: TRBJ1-3
V: TRBV12-3/TRBV12-4
size: .
D: .
DNA: TGTGCCAGCACGATAGGGTTCGGTCAAGTAAACACCATATATTTT
CDR3: CASTIGFGQVNTIYF

J: TRBJ2-3
V: TRBV14
size: few
D: TRBD2
DNA: TGTGCCAGCAGCCAAGATCGGGGCGGGAGGGCCACCGGTACAGATACGCAGTATTTT
CDR3: CASSQDRGGRATGTDTQYF

J: TRBJ1-6
V: TRBV7-3
size: .
D: TRBD1
DNA: TGTGCCAGCAGCTTGAAGACAGGGGGGGAGTCACCCCCCTACTTT
CDR3: CASSLKTGGESPPYF

J: TRBJ1-6
V: TRBV20-1
size: .
D: TRBD1
DNA: TGCAGTGCTAGAGTGGGACAGGGGGTTTCACCCCTCCACTTT
CDR3: CSARVGQGVSPLHF

J: TRBJ2-3
V: TRBV5-5
size: .
D: TRBD1
DNA: TGTGCCAGCAGGGACGGACAGGGGTTCAGAGATACGCAGTATTTT
CDR3: CASRDGQGFRDTQYF

J: TRBJ2-7
V: TRBV24-1
size: .
D: .
DNA: TGTGCCACCAGTAGCGTCTCCTACGAGCAGTACTTC
CDR3: CATSSVSYEQYF

J: TRBJ2-7
V: TRBV20-1
size: few
D: TRBD2
DNA: TGCAGTGCTAGGACTAGCGGGGGGAAATACGAGCAGTACTTC
CDR3: CSARTSGGKYEQYF

J: TRBJ1-5
V: TRBV3-1
size: few
D: .
DNA: TGTGCCAGCAGCCATCGGGACAATCAGCCCCAGCATTTT
CDR3: CASSHRDNQPQHF

J: TRBJ2-5
V: TRBV20-1
size: many
D: .
DNA: TGCAGTGCTAGAGATGACGGCGGACCTACCCCCGAGACCCAGTACTTC
CDR3: CSARDDGGPTPETQYF

J: TRBJ2-5
V: TRBV7-9
size: .
D: .
DNA: TGTGCCAGCACCCTCCCAGGGGGGGCGGAGACCCAGTACTTC
CDR3: CASTLPGGAETQYF

J: TRBJ2-3
V: TRBV28
size: .
D: .
DNA: TGTGCCAGCAGTTCCAGACGAGAAGGACCAGATACGCAGTATTTT
CDR3: CASSSRREGPDTQYF

J: TRBJ2-1
V: TRBV20-1
size: many
D: TRBD2
DNA: TGCAGTGCTAGGAGGGGCGGGACTAGCGGGACTGAGCAGTTCTTC
CDR3: CSARRGGTSGTEQFF

J: TRBJ2-1
V: TRBV7-2
size: .
D: .
DNA: TGTGCCAGCACCGACTCGGCAGGGGTTTGCAATGAGCAGTTCTTC
CDR3: CASTDSAGVCNEQFF

J: TRBJ2-5
V: TRBV10-3
size: once
D: TRBD1
DNA: TGTGCCATCAGTTCCACACTTTCCGGGACAGACCAAGAGACCCAGTACTTC
CDR3: CAISSTLSGTDQETQYF

J: TRBJ2-3
V: TRBV20-1
size: few
D: .
DNA: TGCAGTGCCGGACAGTTGACAGATACGCAGTATTTT
CDR3: CSAGQLTDTQYF